A selection of T cell receptor beta chains follows, all from one sample in a study of Ad26.COV2.S vaccination and SARS-CoV-2 variants. The repertoire was sequenced with immunoSEQ multiplex PCR; TCRdb's copy has only in-frame clones and lacks some. The repertoire has about 420,000 clones, 88% of them found once; the top ten carry about 3.6%. The sequencing here drew on peripheral blood, taken in a trial of Ad26.COV2.S vaccine versus placebo. Every receptor here comes from a person between 18 and 65 years old who received the Ad26.COV2.S COVID-19 vaccine or a placebo. The CDR3 runs from the conserved cysteine through the conserved F or W. The order of the fields is clone size, J gene, D gene, V gene, CDR3 DNA, CDR3 protein. A D gene is named only where the DNA matches it firmly. A clone size is listed for some rows: how often the clone was seen (once, few, many), or a class if it is expanded.

size: once; J: TRBJ2-7; D: .; V: TRBV11-2; DNA: TGTGCCAGCAGCTTAGGGTGGGTCTACGAGCAGTACTTC; CDR3: CASSLGWVYEQYF
size: .; J: TRBJ2-1; D: TRBD1; V: TRBV12-3/TRBV12-4; DNA: TGTGCCAGCGGTGGGACAGGGGGGAATGAGCAGTTCTTC; CDR3: CASGGTGGNEQFF
size: .; J: TRBJ2-5; D: .; V: TRBV19; DNA: TGTGCCAGTAGTAGAGCCATAACCGCGGGGCTCGGGGAGACCCAGTACTTC; CDR3: CASSRAITAGLGETQYF
size: .; J: TRBJ1-5; D: .; V: TRBV20-1; DNA: TGCAGTGCTAGTTGGGGGATTAGCAATCAGCCCCAGCATTTT; CDR3: CSASWGISNQPQHF
size: .; J: TRBJ1-1; D: .; V: TRBV4-1; DNA: TGCGCCAGCAGCCAAAGTAGGAACACTGAAGCTTTCTTT; CDR3: CASSQSRNTEAFF
size: .; J: TRBJ2-1; D: TRBD2; V: TRBV11-2; DNA: TGTGCCAGCAGCTTAGCCCACCCCCGACTAGCGGTATACAATGAGCAGTTCTTC; CDR3: CASSLAHPRLAVYNEQFF
size: .; J: TRBJ2-5; D: .; V: TRBV18; DNA: TGTGCCAGCTCACCAGGGATCGAGACCCAGTACTTC; CDR3: CASSPGIETQYF
size: .; J: TRBJ2-1; D: .; V: TRBV7-3; DNA: TGTGCCAGCAGCTTATGGGGGGCCGAGGATGAGCAGTTCTTC; CDR3: CASSLWGAEDEQFF
size: .; J: TRBJ2-2; D: TRBD1; V: TRBV30; DNA: TGTGCCTGGAGTCCTCACAGGGGCGGGGAGCTGTTTTTT; CDR3: CAWSPHRGGELFF
size: .; J: TRBJ1-2; D: .; V: TRBV28; DNA: TGTGCCAGCAGGCGGGACACAAGGGGCTACACCTTC; CDR3: CASRRDTRGYTF
size: once; J: TRBJ1-1; D: TRBD1; V: TRBV18; DNA: TGTGCCAGCTCACCATTAGGGAGAGAAACCGGGACAGGCGGTGGAGCTTTCTTT; CDR3: CASSPLGRETGTGGGAFF
size: .; J: TRBJ2-5; D: .; V: TRBV3-1/TRBV3-2; DNA: TGTGCCAGCAGCCAAGGAGGGGGCGGGGAAGAGACCCAGTACTTC; CDR3: CASSQGGGGEETQYF
size: few; J: TRBJ1-1; D: .; V: TRBV7-9; DNA: TGTGCCAGCAGCTTCGGCAGCATGAACACTGAAGCTTTCTTT; CDR3: CASSFGSMNTEAFF
size: .; J: TRBJ1-1; D: TRBD1; V: TRBV28; DNA: TGTGCCAGCAGTCCCTCAGGGGGGAACACTGAAGCTTTCTTT; CDR3: CASSPSGGNTEAFF
size: .; J: TRBJ1-5; D: .; V: TRBV5-4; DNA: TGTGCCAGCAGCTTGCTGGGCCAGCCCCAGCATTTT; CDR3: CASSLLGQPQHF
size: .; J: TRBJ2-3; D: TRBD2; V: TRBV27; DNA: TGTGCCAGCAGTTTGTTACTAGCGGGGGGTACAGATACGCAGTATTTT; CDR3: CASSLLLAGGTDTQYF
size: .; J: TRBJ2-1; D: .; V: TRBV5-1; DNA: TGCGCCAGCAGCTTGTCAGGGGAGAATGAGCAGTTCTTC; CDR3: CASSLSGENEQFF
size: .; J: TRBJ1-3; D: TRBD1; V: TRBV11-2; DNA: TGTGCCAGCAGCGACCTGCGCAGGGGGGCGACTGGAAACACCATATATTTT; CDR3: CASSDLRRGATGNTIYF
size: .; J: TRBJ2-2; D: .; V: TRBV5-4; DNA: TGTGCCAGCAGCCCTCCGACCGGGGAGCTGTTTTTT; CDR3: CASSPPTGELFF
size: .; J: TRBJ1-5; D: .; V: TRBV2; DNA: TGTGCCAGCAGTGAAATTCGGGACAGCAATCAGCCCCAGCATTTT; CDR3: CASSEIRDSNQPQHF
size: .; J: TRBJ1-2; D: .; V: TRBV7-2; DNA: TGTGCCAGCAGCTTAGTCGCAGAAAGCTATGGCTACACCTTC; CDR3: CASSLVAESYGYTF
size: .; J: TRBJ2-3; D: .; V: TRBV30; DNA: TGTGCCTGGAGTCAAGGGAAACCCCGGAGCACAGATACGCAGTATTTT; CDR3: CAWSQGKPRSTDTQYF
size: .; J: TRBJ2-7; D: .; V: TRBV4-1; DNA: TGCGCCAGCAGCCCAGCGGCGGCTGCGCGGGGATGGGAAGAGCAGTACTTC; CDR3: CASSPAAAARGWEEQYF
size: .; J: TRBJ1-4; D: TRBD1; V: TRBV5-8; DNA: TGTGCCAGCAGCTTAGGGGACAGGGATGAAAAACTGTTTTTT; CDR3: CASSLGDRDEKLFF
size: .; J: TRBJ2-1; D: .; V: TRBV6-4; DNA: TGTGCCAGCAGCCCCAGGGGGGCTTCCCTCGGGGAGCAGTTCTTC; CDR3: CASSPRGASLGEQFF
size: .; J: TRBJ2-7; D: .; V: TRBV28; DNA: TGTGCCAGCATAGGGGCGGGGTATTCCTACGAGCAGTACTTC; CDR3: CASIGAGYSYEQYF
size: .; J: TRBJ2-7; D: .; V: TRBV4-2; DNA: TGTGCCAGCAGCCAAGTCTCCGGGAGGGGGCGCTTCTACGAGCAGTACTTC; CDR3: CASSQVSGRGRFYEQYF
size: .; J: TRBJ2-2; D: .; V: TRBV28; DNA: TGTGCCAGCAGTTTATTCCCGGGGGCCGAGAACACCGGGGAGCTGTTTTTT; CDR3: CASSLFPGAENTGELFF
size: .; J: TRBJ2-7; D: .; V: TRBV3-1/TRBV3-2; DNA: TGTGCCAGCAGCCAAGATACGGGACAAGCCTACGAGCAGTACTTC; CDR3: CASSQDTGQAYEQYF
size: .; J: TRBJ2-1; D: .; V: TRBV15; DNA: TGTGCCATCACAAAACGTGGGAGGACCGTACAAGGGAATGAGCAGTTCTTC; CDR3: CAITKRGRTVQGNEQFF
size: .; J: TRBJ2-7; D: TRBD1; V: TRBV5-4; DNA: TGTGCCAGCAGACTGAACAGGGGGTCCTACGAGCAGTACTTC; CDR3: CASRLNRGSYEQYF
size: .; J: TRBJ2-2; D: .; V: TRBV5-1; DNA: TGCGCCAGCAGCTCCACAGGGATTTTCACCGGGGAGCTGTTTTTT; CDR3: CASSSTGIFTGELFF
size: .; J: TRBJ1-5; D: .; V: TRBV5-1; DNA: TGCGCCAGCAGCTTGGCAGGGGACCGAAATCAGCCCCAGCATTTT; CDR3: CASSLAGDRNQPQHF
size: .; J: TRBJ2-1; D: .; V: TRBV9; DNA: TGTGCCAGCAGCCTCCCCCGGCGGGGGCCCTCCTACAATGAGCAGTTCTTC; CDR3: CASSLPRRGPSYNEQFF
size: .; J: TRBJ1-5; D: .; V: TRBV28; DNA: TGTGCCAGCAGTCCTCAGCTAGGCAATCAGCCCCAGCATTTT; CDR3: CASSPQLGNQPQHF
size: .; J: TRBJ1-1; D: .; V: TRBV5-6; DNA: TGTGCCAGCAGCCCGAGGTGGAACACTGAAGCTTTCTTT; CDR3: CASSPRWNTEAFF
size: .; J: TRBJ1-2; D: .; V: TRBV4-3; DNA: TGCGCCAGCAGCCAAGCTCTTCAGGGAGACTATGGCTACACCTTC; CDR3: CASSQALQGDYGYTF
size: .; J: TRBJ2-5; D: TRBD1; V: TRBV7-9; DNA: TGTGCCAGCAGCGAAGGGCCGGGACAGATGGAGACCCAGTACTTC; CDR3: CASSEGPGQMETQYF
size: .; J: TRBJ2-7; D: .; V: TRBV12-3/TRBV12-4; DNA: TGTGCCAGCAGTTTAGACAGCGCCTACGAGCAGTACTTC; CDR3: CASSLDSAYEQYF
size: .; J: TRBJ2-7; D: .; V: TRBV30; DNA: TGTGCCTGGAGTTCCCAATACGAGCAGTACTTC; CDR3: CAWSSQYEQYF
size: .; J: TRBJ1-3; D: TRBD1; V: TRBV28; DNA: TGTGCCAGCAGGCATGGGACAGGAGTATTATTTGGAAACACCATATATTTT; CDR3: CASRHGTGVLFGNTIYF
size: once; J: TRBJ2-7; D: TRBD1; V: TRBV27; DNA: TGTGCCAGCAGACGCCAGGGGGCTTATTCCTACGAGCAGTACTTC; CDR3: CASRRQGAYSYEQYF
size: .; J: TRBJ2-1; D: .; V: TRBV6-2/TRBV6-3; DNA: TGTGCCAGCAGTCGGGACCGTGAGCAGTTCTTC; CDR3: CASSRDREQFF
size: .; J: TRBJ2-3; D: TRBD2; V: TRBV19; DNA: TGTGCCAGTAGTAACACCTTACTAGCGGGGGGCTCAGATACGCAGTATTTT; CDR3: CASSNTLLAGGSDTQYF
size: once; J: TRBJ2-1; D: TRBD2; V: TRBV7-2; DNA: TGTGCCAGCAGCACACTAGCGGGGGGTTTTAATGAGCAGTTCTTC; CDR3: CASSTLAGGFNEQFF
size: .; J: TRBJ1-6; D: .; V: TRBV4-1; DNA: TGCGCCAGCAGCCAAGAGGGAAGCGTCCACTTT; CDR3: CASSQEGSVHF
size: few; J: TRBJ2-7; D: .; V: TRBV11-2; DNA: TGTGCCAGCAGCTTAGGGATTGCCTACGAGCAGTACTTC; CDR3: CASSLGIAYEQYF
size: .; J: TRBJ2-5; D: .; V: TRBV19; DNA: TGTGCCAGTAGTATAGGAGGAGGGGGCCGAGAGACCCAGTACTTC; CDR3: CASSIGGGGRETQYF
size: .; J: TRBJ2-2; D: TRBD1; V: TRBV7-9; DNA: TGTGCCAGCAGCTTAGGACAGGGGAACACCGGGGAGCTGTTTTTT; CDR3: CASSLGQGNTGELFF